This T cell receptor beta chain was retrieved from a study of T-cell reconstitution after alpha-beta-depleted transplantation in children. CDR3 size: 14 residues. Germline V gene lookup returns CDR1 SGHVS and CDR2 FNYEAQ. V was clipped by 3 bases and J by 2 bases, with 8 bases between them. The TCRbeta library was prepared with unique molecular identifiers. Using its own MiXCR run on the PCR reads, TCRdb lists one record per CDR3 protein. This table holds about 300,000 distinct CDR3 sequences, around 10% found once. This clonotype was seen repeatedly, ten times or more. The chain uses TRBV7-6 and TRBJ2-1, with a possible D match to TRBD2 (7 bases). This clonotype originated in a boy under three years old with acute myeloid leukemia, due to receive a stem cell transplant. The starting material was PBMCs, obtained before TCRalphabeta/CD19-depleted stem cell transplant. CDR3 bases: TGTGCCAGCAGCTTCGGGGGGCCCTACAATGAGCAGTTCTTC. It translates to CASSFGGPYNEQFF.